These 10 T cell receptor beta chains came from one sample sequenced in a study of early T cells in non-severe SARS-CoV-2 infection. TCRdb re-analysed the 5' RACE reads in MiXCR, keeping a single row per CDR3 protein. Of approximately 58,000 distinct CDR3 sequences listed, approximately 12% are singletons. This specimen was whole blood, taken at baseline. The receptors come from an adult who was a healthcare worker with PCR-confirmed SARS-CoV-2 infection or an uninfected control (not recorded which).

A few counts support this clonotype. The chain combines TRBV5-6 with TRBJ2-7, with 7 bases matching TRBD2. Germline V gene lookup returns CDR1 SGHDT and CDR2 YYEEEE. There are 16 residues in the CDR3. The V segment lost 5 bases and the J segment 3 bases; nucleotides outside the gene matches: 14. CDR3 nucleotide sequence: TGTGCCAGCAGTCTTGGGTTGGCGGGAGCGAGCTACGAGCAGTACTTC. Amino acids: CASSLGLAGASYEQYF.

The rearrangement links TRBV12-3 or TRBV12-4 to TRBJ2-3, with 9 bases identical to TRBD2. The V gene end was trimmed by 3 bases and the J gene end by 6 bases; junction bases not matched to a gene: 7. This CDR3 has 15 amino acids. CDR3 protein: CASSFPSGTFDTQYF. The DNA of the CDR3 is TGTGCCAGCAGTTTTCCTAGCGGGACATTTGATACGCAGTATTTT.

This clonotype showed up many times. The J gene is TRBJ2-1, the V gene TRBV12-3 or TRBV12-4; 10 positions match TRBD2. After removal of 6 bases from V and 4 bases from J, the junction contained 0 bases not matched to a gene. This CDR3 is built from 13 residues. CDR3 loop: CASRLAGYNEQFF. CDR3 sequence (DNA): TGTGCCAGCAGACTAGCGGGGTACAATGAGCAGTTCTTC.

J is TRBJ2-1 and V is TRBV10-2; TRBD1 matches at 9 bases. The CDR3 length is 16 residues. J gave up 8 bases and V 2 bases, and 10 bases lay outside the gene matches. Per the germline V gene, CDR1 is WSHSY and CDR2 is SAAADI. DNA of the CDR3: TGCGCCAGCAGTGAGCAAAGGACAGGGGTAAAGGATGAGCAGTTCTTC. Amino acid sequence: CASSEQRTGVKDEQFF.

This clonotype was recorded a few times. The V gene is TRBV11-3, the J gene TRBJ2-3; 8 nucleotides align to TRBD1. The CDR3 covers 14 residues. Germline values: CDR1 SGHNT, CDR2 YENEEA. Germline trimming cut 5 bases from V and 4 bases from J; bases unmatched to any gene: 5. The CDR3 sequence: CASSKDRVADTQYF. DNA for the CDR3: TGTGCCAGCAGCAAGGACAGGGTTGCAGATACGCAGTATTTT.

The chain joins TRBV12-3 or TRBV12-4 to TRBJ1-2; a weak D match, TRBD1 (6 bases). The V gene lost 5 bases and the J gene lost 4 bases, with 11 bases spanning the gap. The CDR3 extends over 13 amino acids. The chain's CDR3 is CASSRGQLYGYTF. In nucleotides, the CDR3 is TGTGCCAGCAGTCGCGGACAGCTCTATGGCTACACCTTC.

V and J are TRBV20-1 and TRBJ2-3, with D perhaps matching TRBD2 (6 bases). Between the trimmed V and J ends, which lost 4 bases and 5 bases, there was a span of 22 bases. The germline gives CDR1 DFQATT, CDR2 SNEGSKA (reference sequence). The CDR3 is 16 residues long. The CDR3 DNA follows: TGCAGTGCTACACCTATTACCCGGGAGTACGGAGATACGCAGTATTTT. Amino acid sequence: CSATPITREYGDTQYF.

This clonotype was counted a few times. The chain uses TRBV6-6 and TRBJ2-5, with a weak D call TRBD1 (5 bases). The V end was cut by 2 bases, the J end by 4 bases, with 8 bases between. This CDR3 is 13 amino acids long. CDR1 and CDR2 (germline): MNHNY, SVGAGI (reference sequence). CDR3 sequence: CASSYRGGETQYF. In nucleotides, the CDR3 is TGTGCCAGCAGTTACAGGGGTGGAGAGACCCAGTACTTC.

This clonotype occurred a few times. The chain is built from TRBV7-2 and TRBJ2-3; 10 bases map to TRBD2. CDR3 size: 16 residues. Germline V CDR1 and CDR2: SGHTA, FQGNSA. V was clipped by 3 bases and J by 3 bases; unmatched bases: 6. The CDR3 nucleotides are TGTGCCAGCAGCTTTATGGTAGCGGGAGGAACAGATACGCAGTATTTT. It specifies CASSFMVAGGTDTQYF.

This chain connects TRBV11-2 to TRBJ2-4; D ambiguous. Germline V lookup: CDR1 SGHAT, CDR2 FQNNGV. With 6 bases removed from V and 8 bases from J, the gap between germline ends came to 20 bases. The CDR3 is made up of 15 amino acids. Here the CDR3 reads CASRERRIARDIQYF. The CDR3 DNA sequence: TGTGCCAGCAGGGAAAGAAGGATAGCACGAGACATTCAGTACTTC.